This T cell receptor (beta chain) came from a study of cytomegalovirus exposure and HLA in healthy donors. With respect to this clone: Its antigen is still unknown.

Whole-study findings and limits: Highly shared sequence variants in one cluster were likely a sequencing artifact. An apparent linkage of common viral pathogens to several of the most significant clusters emerged in a later analysis.

PCR primers comprised 60 Vbeta and 13 Jbeta primers. Libraries were prepared by immunoSEQ multiplex PCR; TCRdb keeps only in-frame clonotypes and omits some of them. Here the sample spans more than 95,000 clones, roughly three quarters being singletons. The V and J ends lost 2 bases and 9 bases, in that order; junction bases with no gene match: 6. The CDR3 has 14 amino acids. CDR1 is WNHNN and CDR2 is SYGVQD in the germline V gene (reference sequence). J is TRBJ2-7 and V is TRBV10-1, with TRBD2 identical over 11 bases. Specimen: PBMCs. This receptor was obtained from a man in his thirties or forties in good health and CMV-seronegative. CDR3 residues: CASSEGLAGLRQYF. The CDR3 nucleotides are TGCGCCAGCAGTGAGGGACTAGCGGGCCTACGGCAGTACTTC.